Following are 20 T cell receptor beta chains from one sample sequenced in a study of CD8 T cells in ankylosing spondylitis. Study-level findings and limits: For ankylosing spondylitis blood, a TCR beta motif of about eight highly homologous variants appeared characteristic.

The antigens of these receptors remain unknown. TCRdb independently ran MiXCR on the 5' RACE reads; one entry per CDR3 protein. This table holds 800,000 to 900,000 distinct CDR3 sequences, over 9.5% found once. What was sequenced was blood, either unsorted or a sorted T cell fraction (not recorded which). The receptors originated from a male donor with ankylosing spondylitis.

This clonotype was seen ten or more times. The chain links TRBV5-1 to TRBJ1-5; D not resolved. V lost 0 bases, J lost 6 bases, and 10 bases lay in between. Germline V gives CDR1 SGHRS, CDR2 YFSETQ. The CDR3 covers 14 residues. The CDR3 spells CASSLEGFGQPQHF. The CDR3 coding sequence is TGCGCCAGCAGCTTGGAAGGGTTTGGTCAGCCCCAGCATTTT.

V is TRBV18 and J is TRBJ1-5; possibly TRBD1 for D (6 bases). The CDR3 runs to 16 residues. Looked up from germline, CDR1 is KGHSH and CDR2 is LQKENI. V dropped 3 bases and J dropped 2 bases, with 14 bases sitting between them. CDR3 nucleotide sequence: TGTGCCAGCTCACCGAAGGGGGGTGGAGGCAATCAGCCCCAGCATTTT. Translation: CASSPKGGGGNQPQHF.

This clonotype turned up a few times. This chain joins TRBV6-5 and TRBJ1-5; 10 nucleotides align to TRBD1. From germline, CDR1 is MNHEY and CDR2 SVGAGI. V lost 5 bases to trimming and J lost 3 bases; unmatched junction nucleotides: 4. CDR3 size: 15 residues. DNA of the CDR3: TGTGCCAGCAGTACCGGGACAGGGGTCAATCAGCCCCAGCATTTT. It is translated as CASSTGTGVNQPQHF.

This clonotype was recorded many times. The chain couples TRBV12-3 or TRBV12-4 to TRBJ2-7, with TRBD2 as a possible D gene (7 bases). V was cut by 4 bases and J by 1 base, with 14 bases left in between. The CDR3 totals 15 residues. The CDR3, as DNA: TGTGCCAGCAGTTGGGGGAGGGACACGTCCTACGAGCAGTACTTC. This gives the protein CASSWGRDTSYEQYF.

The sample holds a few counts of this clonotype. V usage is TRBV12-3 or TRBV12-4 and J usage is TRBJ2-1, with 10 bases that match TRBD2. This CDR3 has 15 amino acids. After removal of 6 bases from V and 4 bases from J, the junction contained 6 bases not matched to a gene. Here the CDR3 DNA reads TGTGCCAGCAGGATACCTAGCGGGAGATACAATGAGCAGTTCTTC. Translation gives CASRIPSGRYNEQFF.

This clonotype was seen a few times. The gene calls are TRBV5-1 and TRBJ2-7; 13 nucleotides line up with TRBD2. The CDR3 has 16 amino acids. V dropped 4 bases and J dropped 5; count of bases not matched to a gene: 9. Germline V gene data show CDR1 as SGHRS and CDR2 as YFSETQ. For the CDR3, the DNA is TGCGCCAGCAGCAGACCGGGACTAGCGGGGTTAAACGAGCAGTACTTC. It translates to CASSRPGLAGLNEQYF.

This clonotype was found a few times. The rearrangement links TRBV5-1 to TRBJ2-7; TRBD1 might be the D (6 bases). Trimming took off 3 bases at V and 6 bases at J, with 13 bases between the two ends. Germline V gene data show CDR1 as SGHRS and CDR2 as YFSETQ. This CDR3 is built from 13 residues. The DNA for the CDR3 is TGCGCCAGCAGCTCCCCTGGGGGCGGCGAGCAGTACTTC. This encodes CASSSPGGGEQYF.

Only a few counts were recorded for this clonotype. CDR3 amino acids: CASSGLLGSGNEQFF. CDR3 nucleotide sequence: TGCGCCAGCAGCGGGCTTTTGGGGAGTGGGAATGAGCAGTTCTTC. J is TRBJ2-1 and V is TRBV5-1; D perhaps matches TRBD2 (5 bases). V was trimmed by 4 bases and J by 7 bases, leaving 18 bases between them. This CDR3 spans 15 amino acids. The germline gives CDR1 SGHRS, CDR2 YFSETQ.

This clonotype was seen ten or more times. The chain couples TRBV29-1 to TRBJ2-1, with 8 bases matching TRBD2. V lost 8 bases to trimming and J lost 9 bases; unmatched junction nucleotides: 9. This CDR3 region has 12 residues. Germline V gives CDR1 SQVTM, CDR2 ANQGSEA. CDR3 sequence (DNA): TGCAGCTCCGGGGGGGGAGGTGCTGAGCAGTTCTTC. This gives the protein CSSGGGGAEQFF.

This clonotype appeared many times. The V call is TRBV20-1, the J call TRBJ2-5, with TRBD2 as a possible D gene (5 bases). This CDR3 is 11 amino acids long. The V gene's germline CDR1 is DFQATT and CDR2 SNEGSKA (reference sequence). CDR3 DNA: TGCAGCCTGAGGGCCGGAGAGACCCAGTACTTC. Translation gives CSLRAGETQYF.

J is TRBJ2-3 and V is TRBV5-1, with no clear D. Germline V gene data show CDR1 as SGHRS and CDR2 as YFSETQ. The germline V and J ends were trimmed by 4 bases and 5 bases, with 14 bases remaining between them. This CDR3 spans 14 amino acids. This chain's CDR3 is CASSPKAVGDTQYF. The CDR3 DNA reads as TGCGCCAGCAGCCCAAAGGCCGTCGGAGATACGCAGTATTTT. Combining the CDR3 with reference TRBV5-1 and TRBJ2-3 gives the whole variable domain KAGVTQTPRYLIKTRGQQVTLSCSPISGHRSVSWYQQTPGQGLQFLFEYFSETQRNKGNFPGRFSGRQFSNSRSEMNVSTLELGDSALYLCASSPKAVGDTQYFGPGTRLTVL.

This clonotype has more than one count but fewer than ten. This sequence joins TRBV4-2 and TRBJ2-1, with TRBD2 identical over 7 bases. V shed 4 bases, J shed 8 bases, and the junction held 11 bases outside the gene matches. CDR1 LGHNA and CDR2 YNFKEQ come from the germline V gene. The CDR3 loop spans 15 amino acids. This chain's CDR3 is CASSPLGGRVYEQFF. CDR3 DNA: TGTGCCAGCAGCCCCCTTGGCGGGAGAGTGTATGAGCAGTTCTTC.

The rearrangement joins TRBV5-1 to TRBJ2-1; unclear D gene. V was trimmed by 0 bases and J by 10 bases, leaving 8 bases between them. There are 12 residues in the CDR3. Germline-derived CDR1 and CDR2 are SGHRS and YFSETQ. CDR3 amino acids: CASSLAMREQFF. Written as DNA, the CDR3 is TGCGCCAGCAGCTTGGCGATGCGGGAGCAGTTCTTC.

CDR3 coding DNA: TGTGCCAGCTCACCATCACCGACCCAGCCCCAGCATTTT. It yields the protein CASSPSPTQPQHF. This chain uses TRBV18 with TRBJ1-5; D not resolved. The germline V gene has CDR1 KGHSH and CDR2 LQKENI. The CDR3 runs 13 residues. V was clipped by 2 bases and J by 7 bases, with 9 bases between them.

This clonotype was counted a few times. The chain recombines TRBV29-1 with TRBJ1-2; D is uncertain. With 4 bases removed from V and 2 bases from J, the gap between germline ends came to 8 bases. The CDR3 sequence is 12 residues long. In germline, CDR1 is SQVTM, CDR2 ANQGSEA. The CDR3 region is CSVVTENYGYTF. The CDR3 DNA is TGCAGCGTTGTTACAGAGAACTATGGCTACACCTTC.

This clonotype was counted many times. V gene TRBV29-1 combines with J gene TRBJ2-1; D is unclear. The CDR3 has 16 amino acids. V gave up 0 bases and J gave up 0 bases, with 12 bases separating them. The germline V gene has CDR1 SQVTM and CDR2 ANQGSEA. The chain's CDR3 is CSVEDPPTYSYNEQFF. CDR3 DNA: TGCAGCGTTGAAGATCCACCTACCTACTCCTACAATGAGCAGTTCTTC.

J is TRBJ2-1 and V is TRBV9; 9 bases align to TRBD2. This CDR3 comprises 14 residues. The germline gives CDR1 SGDLS, CDR2 YYNGEE. V shed 0 bases, J shed 6 bases, and the junction held 1 base outside the gene matches. CDR3 in amino acids: CASSVGLAANEQFF. The CDR3 DNA follows: TGTGCCAGCAGCGTAGGACTAGCGGCCAATGAGCAGTTCTTC. The complete variable domain, with remaining parts taken from reference TRBV9 and TRBJ2-1, reads DSGVTQTPKHLITATGQRVTLRCSPRSGDLSVYWYQQSLDQGLQFLIQYYNGEERAKGNILERFSAQQFPDLHSELNLSSLELGDSALYFCASSVGLAANEQFFGPGTRLTVL.

The rearrangement uses TRBV11-2 and TRBJ1-2; 11 bases match TRBD1. With 0 bases clipped from V and 6 bases from J, the junction kept 9 bases outside the gene matches. Germline CDR1 reads SGHAT; CDR2 reads FQNNGV. The CDR3 loop spans 17 amino acids. The CDR3 loop is CASSLDLGTGGVDGYTF. The CDR3 coding sequence is TGTGCCAGCAGCTTAGACCTTGGGACAGGGGGAGTGGATGGCTACACCTTC. Combining the CDR3 with reference TRBV11-2 and TRBJ1-2 gives the whole variable domain EAGVAQSPRYKIIEKRQSVAFWCNPISGHATLYWYQQILGQGPKLLIQFQNNGVVDDSQLPKDRFSAERLKGVDSTLKIQPAKLEDSAVYLCASSLDLGTGGVDGYTFGSGTRLTVV.

This clonotype was seen only a few times. This rearrangement joins TRBV7-2 to TRBJ1-1; weak D call: TRBD1 (5 bases). The CDR3 is 15 residues long. Germline V CDR1 and CDR2: SGHTA, FQGNSA. V dropped 1 base and J dropped 3 bases, with 12 bases sitting between them. The CDR3 loop is CASSLVAGTDTEAFF. The CDR3 region has the DNA TGTGCCAGCAGCTTAGTGGCCGGGACGGACACTGAAGCTTTCTTT. Based on the CDR3 plus reference TRBV7-2 and TRBJ1-1, the full variable domain is GAGVSQSPSNKVTEKGKDVELRCDPISGHTALYWYRQSLGQGLEFLIYFQGNSAPDKSGLPSDRFSAERTGGSVSTLTIQRTQQEDSAVYLCASSLVAGTDTEAFFGQGTRLTVV.

This clonotype has a handful of counts. V and J are TRBV5-8 and TRBJ1-1, with D uncertain. This CDR3 contains 14 residues. From germline, CDR1 is SGHTS and CDR2 YDEGEE. The V end lost 1 base, the J end lost 5 bases, and 12 bases lay between the germline ends. Written as DNA, the CDR3 is TGTGCCAGCAGCTTGCCGAACAGCCTTACTGAAGCTTTCTTT. Translating gives CASSLPNSLTEAFF. Together with reference TRBV5-8 and TRBJ1-1, the CDR3 gives the full variable domain: EAGVTQSPTHLIKTRGQQATLRCSPISGHTSVYWYQQALGLGLQFLLWYDEGEERNRGNFPPRFSGRQFPNYSSELNVNALELEDSALYLCASSLPNSLTEAFFGQGTRLTVV.